The clone carrying this T cell receptor beta chain was observed a few times. As yet, its antigen is unknown. The sample originates from a study of beta chain features in type 1 diabetes. The authors sorted CD4+ naive, central memory, regulatory and stem cell-like memory cells via CD45RO/CCR7/CD25/CD127/CD95/CD27. Study outcomes and limitations: The VDJ junctions of type 1 diabetes patients carried fewer insertions and more deletions. Naive, central memory and Treg TCRB repertoires seemed to resemble each other more closely in patients than they did in healthy donors.

Trimming at V came to 4 bases and at J to 5 bases, leaving 7 bases not matched to a gene. The CDR3 runs to 14 residues. From germline, CDR1 is SNHLY and CDR2 FYNNEI. Sequencing targeted expressed TCRB transcripts, as all isolated RNA had been reverse transcribed. Some clones are missing from TCRdb's copy, which holds only in-frame ones; the method was immunoSEQ multiplex PCR. This table has roughly 150,000 clones, roughly 8% appearing once. The rearrangement links TRBV2 to TRBJ2-5; the match to TRBD1 covers 7 bases. This TCR was sampled from a man in his late teens or twenties in good health. Sequenced sample: central memory CD4+ T cells from blood. The CDR3 region has the DNA TGTGCCAGCAGTGTTAACAGGGGCCGGGAGACCCAGTACTTC. Translation gives CASSVNRGRETQYF.